This T cell receptor beta chain stems from a study of T-cell reconstitution after alpha-beta-depleted transplantation in children. Study outcomes and limitations: There were reportedly several hundred expanded graft clones from which alpha-beta T cells came about two months after transplant.

This CDR3 has 13 residues. The germline V gene encodes CDR1 GTSNPN and CDR2 SVGIG (reference sequence). With 0 bases removed from V and 2 bases from J, the gap between germline ends came to 7 bases. Regarding this clonotype: Its cognate antigen is unknown.

Preparation of the TCRbeta library involved a method that used unique molecular identifiers. TCRdb fed the PCR reads into MiXCR, producing one record per CDR3 protein. The profile shows fewer than 700,000 distinct CDR3 sequences, over 10% of them singletons. Sequences were derived from PBMCs, mostly from graft donor cells, sampled 360 days after TCRalphabeta/CD19-depleted stem cell transplant. The V and J genes are TRBV30 and TRBJ2-5, with D uncertain. The clonotype originates from a male patient younger than 18 who had a stem cell transplant for acute myeloid leukemia, so the T cells may come from the graft donor. CDR3 DNA sequence: TGTGCCTGGAGTGTCCGGTGGCAAGAGACCCAGTACTTC. Its protein product is CAWSVRWQETQYF. Full variable domain (rest looked up from reference TRBV30 and TRBJ2-5): SQTIHQWPATLVQPVGSPLSLECTVEGTSNPNLYWYRQAAGRGLQLLFYSVGIGQISSEVPQNLSASRPQDRQFILSSKKLLLSDSGFYLCAWSVRWQETQYFGPGTRLLVL.